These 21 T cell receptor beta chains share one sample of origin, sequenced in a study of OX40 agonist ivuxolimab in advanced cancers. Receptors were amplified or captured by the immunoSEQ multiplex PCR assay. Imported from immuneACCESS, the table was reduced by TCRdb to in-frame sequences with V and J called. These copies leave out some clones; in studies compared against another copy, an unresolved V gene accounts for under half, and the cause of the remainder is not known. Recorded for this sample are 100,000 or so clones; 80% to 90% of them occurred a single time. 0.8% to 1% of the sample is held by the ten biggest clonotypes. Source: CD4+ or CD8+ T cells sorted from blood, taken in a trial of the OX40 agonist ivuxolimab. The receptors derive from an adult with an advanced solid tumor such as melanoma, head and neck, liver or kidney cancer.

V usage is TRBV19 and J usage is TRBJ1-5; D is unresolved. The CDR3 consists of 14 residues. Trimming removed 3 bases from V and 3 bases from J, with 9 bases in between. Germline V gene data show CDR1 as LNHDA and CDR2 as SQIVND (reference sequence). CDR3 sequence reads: CASSMWGDNQPQHF. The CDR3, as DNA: TGTGCCAGTAGTATGTGGGGAGACAATCAGCCCCAGCATTTT.

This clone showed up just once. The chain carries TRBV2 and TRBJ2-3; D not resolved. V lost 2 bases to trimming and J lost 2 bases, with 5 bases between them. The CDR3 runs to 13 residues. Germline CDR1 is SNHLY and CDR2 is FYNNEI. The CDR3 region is CASSERLTDTQYF. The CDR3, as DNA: TGTGCCAGCAGTGAACGTCTCACAGATACGCAGTATTTT.

CDR3 residues: CASSIEVWGGGNQPQHF. The CDR3 DNA follows: TGTGCCAGTAGTATCGAGGTCTGGGGGGGCGGCAATCAGCCCCAGCATTTT. The chain couples TRBV19 to TRBJ1-5; perhaps TRBD1 as D (6 bases). This CDR3 is built from 17 residues. Germline V gene lookup returns CDR1 LNHDA and CDR2 SQIVND (reference sequence). V gave up 3 bases and J gave up 2 bases, with 17 bases separating them.

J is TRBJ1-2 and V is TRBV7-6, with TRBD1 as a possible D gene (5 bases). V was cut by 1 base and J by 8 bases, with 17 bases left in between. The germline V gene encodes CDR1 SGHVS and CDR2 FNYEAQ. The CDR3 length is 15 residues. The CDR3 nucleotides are TGTGCCAGCAGCTTAGACACAGGTGGGCCTATCGGCTACACCTTC. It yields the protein CASSLDTGGPIGYTF.

This CDR3 reads CAWSQGSKTQYF. In DNA, the CDR3 is TGTGCCTGGAGTCAGGGTTCGAAGACCCAGTACTTC. This sequence joins TRBV30 and TRBJ2-5; maybe TRBD1 (5 bases). V lost 2 bases, J lost 6 bases, and 10 bases lay in between. The CDR3 contains 12 residues. Germline assignment: CDR1 GTSNPN and CDR2 SVGIG (reference sequence).

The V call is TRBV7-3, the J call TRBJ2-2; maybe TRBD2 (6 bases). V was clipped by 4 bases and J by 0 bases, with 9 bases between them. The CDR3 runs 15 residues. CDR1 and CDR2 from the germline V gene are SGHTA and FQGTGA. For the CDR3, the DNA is TGTGCCAGCAGCTCTCCGGGGGCGAACACCGGGGAGCTGTTTTTT. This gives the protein CASSSPGANTGELFF.

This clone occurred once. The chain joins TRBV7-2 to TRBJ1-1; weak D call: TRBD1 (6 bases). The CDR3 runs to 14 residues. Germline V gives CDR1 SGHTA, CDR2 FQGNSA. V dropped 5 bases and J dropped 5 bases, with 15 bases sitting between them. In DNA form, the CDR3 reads TGTGCCAGCAGCCCAGCAGGGGTTGGTACTGAAGCTTTCTTT. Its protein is CASSPAGVGTEAFF.

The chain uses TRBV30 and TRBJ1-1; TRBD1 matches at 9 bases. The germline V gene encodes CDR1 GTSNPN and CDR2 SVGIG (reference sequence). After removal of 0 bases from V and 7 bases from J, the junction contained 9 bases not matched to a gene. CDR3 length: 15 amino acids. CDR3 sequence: CAWSVLVGQGNEAFF. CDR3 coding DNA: TGTGCCTGGAGTGTATTGGTCGGACAGGGGAATGAAGCTTTCTTT.

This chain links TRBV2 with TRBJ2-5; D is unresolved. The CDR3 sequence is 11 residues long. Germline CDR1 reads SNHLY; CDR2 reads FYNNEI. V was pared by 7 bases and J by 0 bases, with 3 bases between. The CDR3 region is CASINQETQYF. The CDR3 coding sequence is TGTGCCAGCATTAACCAAGAGACCCAGTACTTC. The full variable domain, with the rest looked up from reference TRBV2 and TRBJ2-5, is EPEVTQTPSHQVTQMGQEVILRCVPISNHLYFYWYRQILGQKVEFLVSFYNNEISEKSEIFDDQFSVERPDGSNFTLKIRSTKLEDSAMYFCASINQETQYFGPGTRLLVL.

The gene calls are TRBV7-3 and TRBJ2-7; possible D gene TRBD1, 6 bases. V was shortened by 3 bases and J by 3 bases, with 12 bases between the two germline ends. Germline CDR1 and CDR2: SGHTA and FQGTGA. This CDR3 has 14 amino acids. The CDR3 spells CASSLQDSIYEQYF. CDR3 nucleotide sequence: TGTGCCAGCAGCTTGCAGGACAGCATCTACGAGCAGTACTTC.

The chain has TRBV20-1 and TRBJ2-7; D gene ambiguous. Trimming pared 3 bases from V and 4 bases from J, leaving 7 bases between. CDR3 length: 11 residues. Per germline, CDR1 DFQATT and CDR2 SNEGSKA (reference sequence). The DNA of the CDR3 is TGCAGTGCTAGGCGGTTATACGAGCAGTACGTC. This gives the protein CSARRLYEQYV.

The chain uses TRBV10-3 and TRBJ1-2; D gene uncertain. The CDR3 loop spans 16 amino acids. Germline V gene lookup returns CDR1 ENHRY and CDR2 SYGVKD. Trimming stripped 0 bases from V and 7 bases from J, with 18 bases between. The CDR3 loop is CAISESPRAQARGYTF. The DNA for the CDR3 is TGTGCCATCAGTGAGTCACCACGGGCCCAGGCCCGTGGCTACACCTTC.

The CDR3 coding sequence is TGTGCCAGCAGCGTATATACAGGGGACACTGAAGCTTTCTTT. The encoded protein is CASSVYTGDTEAFF. This chain links TRBV7-8 with TRBJ1-1; 7 nucleotides line up with TRBD1. The CDR3 runs 14 residues. CDR1 is SGHVS and CDR2 is FQNEAQ in the germline V gene. V lost 5 bases and J lost 3; bases outside the gene matches: 6.

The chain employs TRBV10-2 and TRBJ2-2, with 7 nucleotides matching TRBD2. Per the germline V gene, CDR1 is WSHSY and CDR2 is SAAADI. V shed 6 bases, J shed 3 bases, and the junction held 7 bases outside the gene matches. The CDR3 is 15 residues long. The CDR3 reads CASREAGSDTGELFF. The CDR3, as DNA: TGCGCCAGCAGGGAAGCGGGGTCCGACACCGGGGAGCTGTTTTTT.

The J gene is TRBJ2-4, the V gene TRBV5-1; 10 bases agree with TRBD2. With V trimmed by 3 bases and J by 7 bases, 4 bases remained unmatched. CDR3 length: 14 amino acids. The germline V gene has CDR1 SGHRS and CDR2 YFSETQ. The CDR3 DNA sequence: TGCGCCAGCAGCTCCCTTAGCGGGGGGAACATTCAGTACTTC. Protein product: CASSSLSGGNIQYF.

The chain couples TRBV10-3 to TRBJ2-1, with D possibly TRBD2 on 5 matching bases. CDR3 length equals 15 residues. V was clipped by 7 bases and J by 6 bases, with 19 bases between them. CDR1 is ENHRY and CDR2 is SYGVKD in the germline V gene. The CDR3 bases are TGTGCCATCACCGCCGGACTCTCATCCCGCAATGAGCAGTTCTTC. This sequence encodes CAITAGLSSRNEQFF.

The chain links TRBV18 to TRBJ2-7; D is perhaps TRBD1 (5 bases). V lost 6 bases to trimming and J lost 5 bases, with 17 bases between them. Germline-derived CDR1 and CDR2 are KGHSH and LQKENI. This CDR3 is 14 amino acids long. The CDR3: CASSAQGDGNEQYV. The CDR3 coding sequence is TGTGCCAGCTCTGCCCAAGGGGATGGGAACGAGCAGTACGTC.

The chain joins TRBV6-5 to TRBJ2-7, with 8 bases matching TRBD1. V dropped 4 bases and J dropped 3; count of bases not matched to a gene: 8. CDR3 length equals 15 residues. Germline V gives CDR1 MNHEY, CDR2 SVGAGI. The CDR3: CASSSGTGHIYEQYF. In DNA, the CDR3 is TGTGCCAGCAGTTCCGGGACAGGCCACATCTACGAGCAGTACTTC.

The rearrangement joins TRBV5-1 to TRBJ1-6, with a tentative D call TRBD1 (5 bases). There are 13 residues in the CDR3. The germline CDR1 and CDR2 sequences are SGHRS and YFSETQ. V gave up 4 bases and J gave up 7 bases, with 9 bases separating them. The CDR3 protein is CASSLTENSPLHF. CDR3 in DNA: TGCGCCAGCAGCCTGACAGAGAATTCACCCCTCCACTTT.

The DNA for the CDR3 is TGTGCCAGCAGCAATAGTCAGGGGGCAAGTCAGCCCCAGCATTTT. Translation: CASSNSQGASQPQHF. The chain is built from TRBV21-1 and TRBJ1-5; the table's D call TRBD1 went unverified against the DNA. TRBV21-1 is an annotated pseudogene. The CDR3 runs 15 residues.

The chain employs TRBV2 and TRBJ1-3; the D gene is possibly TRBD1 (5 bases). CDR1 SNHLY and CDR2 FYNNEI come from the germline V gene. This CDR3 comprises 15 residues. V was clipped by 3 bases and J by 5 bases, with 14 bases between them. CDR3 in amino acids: CASSEGGPPRNTIYF. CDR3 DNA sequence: TGTGCCAGCAGTGAGGGGGGACCTCCGAGAAACACCATATATTTT.